These T cell receptor beta chains were read from a single sample in a study of blood T cell repertoires in COVID-19. Repertoires were generated with immunoSEQ multiplex PCR, while TCRdb's copy carries only in-frame clones and drops some. The sample lists roughly 400,000 clones, about 88% occurring once. Sequencing was done on a sample of PBMCs or T cells enriched from blood (not recorded which). These receptors were collected from a woman between 18 and 30 years old who had been exposed to COVID-19. Each CDR3 is given with its conserved first and last residue. A D gene is named only where the DNA matches it firmly. Where a row states a size, it is once, few, many or the class of an expanded clone; other rows omit it.

size	V	D	J	CDR3
.	TRBV29-1	.	TRBJ2-1	CSVEWLDLNSYNEQFF
.	TRBV27	.	TRBJ2-6	CASSLARAHSGANVLTF
.	TRBV5-6	.	TRBJ2-7	CASSLAEPGYYEQYF
.	TRBV30	.	TRBJ1-3	CAWDRGAGNTIYF
.	TRBV18	.	TRBJ2-3	CASSPQHTDTQYF
.	TRBV13	.	TRBJ2-7	CASSSVHGGGGSYEQYF
.	TRBV30	TRBD1	TRBJ1-2	CAWRNRGFYGYTF
.	TRBV10-3	TRBD2	TRBJ2-1	CAISFRGELIADEYNEQFF
.	TRBV2	.	TRBJ1-3	CASREGKSSGNTIYF
.	TRBV15	TRBD1	TRBJ1-5	CATSKIQGSQHF
.	TRBV14	TRBD2	TRBJ2-7	CASSRLAGSYEQYF
few	TRBV5-1	.	TRBJ2-2	CASSLSGNTGELFF
.	TRBV5-1	.	TRBJ2-6	CASSLDRGANVLTF
once	TRBV24-1	.	TRBJ2-1	CATSDPGILEQFF
.	TRBV2	.	TRBJ1-5	CASSLPSNQPQHF
.	TRBV4-1	.	TRBJ1-5	CASSQEASGEGQPQHF
.	TRBV27	TRBD2	TRBJ2-1	CASSTLVSQAGGGYDNEQFF
.	TRBV10-3	TRBD2	TRBJ2-3	CAIRGTRTDLDTQYF
.	TRBV28	TRBD2	TRBJ2-7	CASSPLLGLAGGEQYF
.	TRBV6-5	TRBD1	TRBJ2-7	CASSYSGDRAYEQYF
.	TRBV6-2/TRBV6-3	.	TRBJ2-7	CASSYSSIWWDTYSGTYEQYF
.	TRBV11-2	.	TRBJ2-5	CASSTEALGGQYF
few	TRBV27	.	TRBJ2-1	CASSRDSSLSYNEQFF
once	TRBV5-1	.	TRBJ1-2	CASSLEGGANYGYTF
.	TRBV7-9	TRBD1	TRBJ1-4	CASSLPQTGHEKLFF
.	TRBV27	TRBD1	TRBJ2-7	CASSPTGGAYEQYF
.	TRBV9	.	TRBJ1-3	CASSVGPGTGGNTIYF
few	TRBV7-9	.	TRBJ2-7	CASSPHRTRSSYEQYF
.	TRBV4-2	.	TRBJ2-5	CASSQGGAKQYF
.	TRBV2	TRBD2	TRBJ2-1	CASSPLAGLGNEQFF
many	TRBV4-2	.	TRBJ2-3	CASSQDRQATDTQYF
.	TRBV20-1	.	TRBJ1-5	CSASDLNQPQHF
.	TRBV20-1	TRBD2	TRBJ2-7	CSASLPAYLAGVSYEQYF
.	TRBV5-1	TRBD1	TRBJ2-1	CASSLEGTGGNEQFF
.	TRBV5-1	TRBD2	TRBJ2-1	CASSLGSSGGLNEQFF
.	TRBV5-6	.	TRBJ2-3	CASSRSGLSTDTQYF
.	TRBV28	.	TRBJ2-5	CASTPHRDQETQYF
once	TRBV10-1	TRBD2	TRBJ2-7	CASGAGSSYEQYF
once	TRBV13	.	TRBJ1-2	CASSLAGSYGYTF
.	TRBV7-7	TRBD2	TRBJ2-7	CASSLGGRSDEQYF
.	TRBV30	.	TRBJ1-2	CAWSEGYGYTF
few	TRBV6-5	TRBD1	TRBJ1-1	CASTTQGASEAFF
once	TRBV21-1	.	TRBJ1-1	CASSKDKGCTEAFF
.	TRBV28	TRBD2	TRBJ2-5	CASSLEGLEVRETQYF
few	TRBV7-8	TRBD1	TRBJ1-5	CASSLGQGGTQPQHF
.	TRBV5-6	TRBD1	TRBJ2-7	CASSSGTGPTKGYF
.	TRBV27	TRBD2	TRBJ2-1	CASSFGASGSSPYNEQFF
.	TRBV7-2	.	TRBJ1-6	CASSLGGGVSSPLHF